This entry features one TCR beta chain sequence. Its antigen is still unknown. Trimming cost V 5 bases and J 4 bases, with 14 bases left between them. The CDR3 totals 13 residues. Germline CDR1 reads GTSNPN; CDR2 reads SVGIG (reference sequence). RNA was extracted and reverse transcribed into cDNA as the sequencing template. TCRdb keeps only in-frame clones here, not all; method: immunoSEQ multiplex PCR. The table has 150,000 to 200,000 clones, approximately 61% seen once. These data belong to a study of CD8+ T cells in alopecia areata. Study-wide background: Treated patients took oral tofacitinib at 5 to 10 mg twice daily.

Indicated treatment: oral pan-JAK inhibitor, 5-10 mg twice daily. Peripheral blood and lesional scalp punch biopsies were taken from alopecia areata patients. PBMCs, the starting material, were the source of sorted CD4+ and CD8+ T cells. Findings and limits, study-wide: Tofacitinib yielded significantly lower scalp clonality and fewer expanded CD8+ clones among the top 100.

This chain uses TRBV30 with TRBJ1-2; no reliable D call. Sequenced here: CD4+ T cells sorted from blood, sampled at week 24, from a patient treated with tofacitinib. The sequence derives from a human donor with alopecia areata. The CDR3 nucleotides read TGTGCCTGGCGGAAGGACCCATTCTATGGCTACACCTTC. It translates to CAWRKDPFYGYTF.